This TCR beta chain was observed in a study of blood T cell repertoires in COVID-19. Study in general: Acute and convalescent COVID-19 samples came from the United States, Italy and Spain.

CDR3 length equals 15 residues. Per the germline V gene, CDR1 is SNHLY and CDR2 is FYNNEI. Trimming removed 5 bases from V and 6 bases from J; junction bases left unmatched: 9. A single count supports this clone. Only in-frame clones appear in the TCRdb table, and some are missing; sequencing was by immunoSEQ multiplex PCR. The data show some 300,000 clones, about 91% seen once. Input material: peripheral blood. The chain combines TRBV2 with TRBJ1-4, with 7 bases aligning to TRBD1. The clonotype comes from a woman in her 30s who had recovered from COVID-19. CDR3 region: CASSLQGSGDEKLFF. In nucleotides, the CDR3 is TGTGCCAGCAGTTTACAGGGGAGTGGGGATGAAAAACTGTTTTTT. Filled out from reference TRBV2 and TRBJ1-4, the complete variable domain reads EPEVTQTPSHQVTQMGQEVILRCVPISNHLYFYWYRQILGQKVEFLVSFYNNEISEKSEIFDDQFSVERPDGSNFTLKIRSTKLEDSAMYFCASSLQGSGDEKLFFGSGTQLSVL.